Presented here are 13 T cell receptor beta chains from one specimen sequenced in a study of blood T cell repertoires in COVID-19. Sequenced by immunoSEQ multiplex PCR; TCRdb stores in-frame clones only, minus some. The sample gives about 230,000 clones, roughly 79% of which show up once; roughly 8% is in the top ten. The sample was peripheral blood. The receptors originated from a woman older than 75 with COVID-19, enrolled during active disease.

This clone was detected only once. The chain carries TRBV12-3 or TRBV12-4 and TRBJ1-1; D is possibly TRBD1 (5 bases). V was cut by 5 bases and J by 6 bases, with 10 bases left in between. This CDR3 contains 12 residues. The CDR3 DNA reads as TGTGCCAGCAGTCTCAGGGCAGCTGAAGCTTTCTTT. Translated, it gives CASSLRAAEAFF.

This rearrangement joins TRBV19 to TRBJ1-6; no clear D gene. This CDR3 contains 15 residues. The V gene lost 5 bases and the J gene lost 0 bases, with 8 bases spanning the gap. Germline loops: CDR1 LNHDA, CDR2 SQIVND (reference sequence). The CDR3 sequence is CASSARSSYNSPLHF. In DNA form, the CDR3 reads TGTGCCAGTAGTGCTAGGAGCTCCTATAATTCACCCCTCCACTTT.

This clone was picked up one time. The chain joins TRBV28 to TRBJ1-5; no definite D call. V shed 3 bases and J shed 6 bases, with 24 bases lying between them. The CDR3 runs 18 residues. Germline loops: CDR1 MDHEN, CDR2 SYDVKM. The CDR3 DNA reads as TGTGCCAGCAGTTTTTCGGTCTCACACAGAGGGATGTTTCAGCCCCAGCATTTT. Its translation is CASSFSVSHRGMFQPQHF.

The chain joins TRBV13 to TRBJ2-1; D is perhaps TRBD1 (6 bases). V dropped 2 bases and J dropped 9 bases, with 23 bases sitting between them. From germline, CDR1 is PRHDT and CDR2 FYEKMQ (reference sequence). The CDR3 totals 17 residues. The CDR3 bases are TGTGCCAGCAGCTTAATGGGGGCGGTTAGTGCGATATTTGAGCAGTTCTTC. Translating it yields CASSLMGAVSAIFEQFF.

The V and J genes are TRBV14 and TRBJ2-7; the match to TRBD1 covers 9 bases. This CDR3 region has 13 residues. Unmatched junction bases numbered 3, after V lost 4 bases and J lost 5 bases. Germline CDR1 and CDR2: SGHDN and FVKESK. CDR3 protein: CASSPGQGDEQYF. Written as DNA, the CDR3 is TGTGCCAGCAGCCCGGGACAGGGCGACGAGCAGTACTTC.

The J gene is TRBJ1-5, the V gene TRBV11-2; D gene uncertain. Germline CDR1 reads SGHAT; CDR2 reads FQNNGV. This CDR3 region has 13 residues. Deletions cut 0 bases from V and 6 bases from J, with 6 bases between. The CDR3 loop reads CASSLELAQPQHF. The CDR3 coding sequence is TGTGCCAGCAGCTTAGAGTTGGCTCAGCCCCAGCATTTT.

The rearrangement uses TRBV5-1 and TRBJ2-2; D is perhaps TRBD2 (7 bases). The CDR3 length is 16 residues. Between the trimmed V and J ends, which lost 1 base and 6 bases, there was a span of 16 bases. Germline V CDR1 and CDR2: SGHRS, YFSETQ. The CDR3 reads CASSLSAGAGAGELFF. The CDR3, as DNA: TGCGCCAGCAGCTTGTCTGCGGGGGCGGGAGCCGGGGAGCTGTTTTTT.

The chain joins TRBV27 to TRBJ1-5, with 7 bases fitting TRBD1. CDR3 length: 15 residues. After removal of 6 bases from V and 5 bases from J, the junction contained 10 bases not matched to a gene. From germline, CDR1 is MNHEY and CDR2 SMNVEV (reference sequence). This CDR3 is CASSRQGEPDQPQHF. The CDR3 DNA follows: TGTGCCAGCAGCCGTCAGGGGGAACCCGATCAGCCCCAGCATTTT.

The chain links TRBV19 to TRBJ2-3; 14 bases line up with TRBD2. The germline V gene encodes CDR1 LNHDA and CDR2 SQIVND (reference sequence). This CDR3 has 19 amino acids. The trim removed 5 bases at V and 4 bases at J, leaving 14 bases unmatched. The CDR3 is CASSPWGLAGVGGADTQYF. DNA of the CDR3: TGTGCCAGTAGTCCCTGGGGACTAGCGGGAGTCGGAGGGGCAGATACGCAGTATTTT.

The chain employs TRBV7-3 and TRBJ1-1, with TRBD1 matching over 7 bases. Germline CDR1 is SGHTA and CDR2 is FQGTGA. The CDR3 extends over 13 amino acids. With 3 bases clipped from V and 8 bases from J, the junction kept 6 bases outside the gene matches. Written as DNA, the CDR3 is TGTGCCAGCAGCTTGAGGATGGGACAGGAAGCTTTCTTT. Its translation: CASSLRMGQEAFF.

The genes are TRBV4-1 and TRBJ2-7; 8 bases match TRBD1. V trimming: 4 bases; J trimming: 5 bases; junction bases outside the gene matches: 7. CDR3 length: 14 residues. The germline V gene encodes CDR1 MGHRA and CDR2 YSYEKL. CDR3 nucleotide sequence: TGCGCCAGCAGCCGACAGGGGACTTCCAACGAGCAGTACTTC. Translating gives CASSRQGTSNEQYF.

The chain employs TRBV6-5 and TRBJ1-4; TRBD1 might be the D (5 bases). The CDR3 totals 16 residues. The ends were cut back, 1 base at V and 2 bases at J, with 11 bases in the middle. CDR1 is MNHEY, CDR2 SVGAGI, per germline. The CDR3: CASSYLVPGTNEKLFF. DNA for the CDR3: TGTGCCAGCAGTTACTTGGTCCCAGGGACTAATGAAAAACTGTTTTTT.

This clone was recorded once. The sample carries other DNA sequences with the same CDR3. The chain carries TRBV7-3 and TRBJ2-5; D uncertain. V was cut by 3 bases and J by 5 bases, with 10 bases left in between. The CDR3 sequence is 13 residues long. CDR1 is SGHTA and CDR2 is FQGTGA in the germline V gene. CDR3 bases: TGTGCCAGCAGCTTTGGGCGTGGGGAGACCCAGTACTTC. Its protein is CASSFGRGETQYF.